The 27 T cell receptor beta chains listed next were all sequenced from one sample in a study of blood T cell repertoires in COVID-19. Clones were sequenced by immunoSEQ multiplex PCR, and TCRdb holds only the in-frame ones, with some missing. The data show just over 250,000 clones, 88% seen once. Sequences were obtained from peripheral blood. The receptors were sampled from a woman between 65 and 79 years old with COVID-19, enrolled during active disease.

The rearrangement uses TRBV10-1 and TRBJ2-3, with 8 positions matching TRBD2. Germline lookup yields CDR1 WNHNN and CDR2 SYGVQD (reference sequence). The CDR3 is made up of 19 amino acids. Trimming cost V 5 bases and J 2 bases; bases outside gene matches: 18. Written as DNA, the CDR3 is TGCGCCAGCAGTACACTTGTTCTGACCGGGACTAGAGTCACAGATACGCAGTATTTT. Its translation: CASSTLVLTGTRVTDTQYF.

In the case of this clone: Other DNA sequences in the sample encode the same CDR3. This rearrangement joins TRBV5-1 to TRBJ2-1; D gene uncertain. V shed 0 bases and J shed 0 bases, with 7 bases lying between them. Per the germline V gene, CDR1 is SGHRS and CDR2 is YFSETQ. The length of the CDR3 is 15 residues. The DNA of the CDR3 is TGCGCCAGCAGCTTGGTCGCTAGCTCCTACAATGAGCAGTTCTTC. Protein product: CASSLVASSYNEQFF.

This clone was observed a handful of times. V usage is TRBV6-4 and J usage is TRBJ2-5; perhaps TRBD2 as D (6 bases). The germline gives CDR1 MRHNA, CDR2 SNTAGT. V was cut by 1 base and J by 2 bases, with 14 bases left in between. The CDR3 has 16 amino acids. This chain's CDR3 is CASSDLGGRVQETQYF. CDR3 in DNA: TGTGCCAGCAGTGACTTGGGGGGACGAGTACAAGAGACCCAGTACTTC.

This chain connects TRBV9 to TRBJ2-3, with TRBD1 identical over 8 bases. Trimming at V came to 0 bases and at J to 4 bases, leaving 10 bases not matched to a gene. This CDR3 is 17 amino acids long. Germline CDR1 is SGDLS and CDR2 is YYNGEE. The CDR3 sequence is CASSVAPTGGSSDTQYF. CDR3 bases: TGTGCCAGCAGCGTAGCGCCTACAGGGGGTTCATCAGATACGCAGTATTTT. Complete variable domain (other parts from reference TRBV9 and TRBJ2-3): DSGVTQTPKHLITATGQRVTLRCSPRSGDLSVYWYQQSLDQGLQFLIQYYNGEERAKGNILERFSAQQFPDLHSELNLSSLELGDSALYFCASSVAPTGGSSDTQYFGPGTRLTVL.

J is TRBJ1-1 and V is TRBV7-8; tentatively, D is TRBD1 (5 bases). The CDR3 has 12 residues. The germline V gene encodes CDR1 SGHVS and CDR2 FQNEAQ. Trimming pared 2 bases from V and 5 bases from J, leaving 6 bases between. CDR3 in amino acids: CASSLTGTEAFF. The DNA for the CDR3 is TGTGCCAGCAGCTTAACAGGAACTGAAGCTTTCTTT.

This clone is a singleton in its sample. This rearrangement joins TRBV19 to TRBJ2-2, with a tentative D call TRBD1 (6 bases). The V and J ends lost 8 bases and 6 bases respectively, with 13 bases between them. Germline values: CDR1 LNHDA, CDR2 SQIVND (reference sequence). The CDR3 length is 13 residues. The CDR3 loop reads CASLSRGAGELFF. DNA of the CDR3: TGTGCCAGTCTCTCCAGGGGTGCCGGGGAGCTGTTTTTT. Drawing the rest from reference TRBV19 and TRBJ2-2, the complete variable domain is DGGITQSPKYLFRKEGQNVTLSCEQNLNHDAMYWYRQDPGQGLRLIYYSQIVNDFQKGDIAEGYSVSREKKESFPLTVTSAQKNPTAFYLCASLSRGAGELFFGEGSRLTVL.

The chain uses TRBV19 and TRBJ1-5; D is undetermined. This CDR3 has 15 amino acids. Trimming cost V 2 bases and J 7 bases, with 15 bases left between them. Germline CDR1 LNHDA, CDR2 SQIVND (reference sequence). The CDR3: CASSITWGAEQPQHF. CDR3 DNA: TGTGCCAGTAGTATAACATGGGGAGCGGAGCAGCCCCAGCATTTT. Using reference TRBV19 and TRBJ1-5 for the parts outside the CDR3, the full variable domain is DGGITQSPKYLFRKEGQNVTLSCEQNLNHDAMYWYRQDPGQGLRLIYYSQIVNDFQKGDIAEGYSVSREKKESFPLTVTSAQKNPTAFYLCASSITWGAEQPQHFGDGTRLSIL.

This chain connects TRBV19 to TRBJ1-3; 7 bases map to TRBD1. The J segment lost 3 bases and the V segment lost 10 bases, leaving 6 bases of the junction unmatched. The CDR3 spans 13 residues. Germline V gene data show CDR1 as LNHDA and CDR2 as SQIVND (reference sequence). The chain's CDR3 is CATRAGGGNTIYF. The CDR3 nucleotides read TGTGCCACCAGAGCAGGGGGTGGAAACACCATATATTTT.

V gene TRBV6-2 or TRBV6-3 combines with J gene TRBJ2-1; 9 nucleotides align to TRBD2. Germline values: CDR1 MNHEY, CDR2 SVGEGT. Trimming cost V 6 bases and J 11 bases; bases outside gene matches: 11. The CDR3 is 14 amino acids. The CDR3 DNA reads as TGTGCCAGCAGCTTACTCGGGACTAGCCTAAAGCAGTTCTTC. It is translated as CASSLLGTSLKQFF.

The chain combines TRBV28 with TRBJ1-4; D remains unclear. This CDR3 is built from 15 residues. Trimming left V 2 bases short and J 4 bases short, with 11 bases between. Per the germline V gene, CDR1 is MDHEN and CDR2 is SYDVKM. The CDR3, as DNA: TGTGCCAGCAGTTTAGCGGGGTGGGGTAATGAAAAACTGTTTTTT. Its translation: CASSLAGWGNEKLFF.

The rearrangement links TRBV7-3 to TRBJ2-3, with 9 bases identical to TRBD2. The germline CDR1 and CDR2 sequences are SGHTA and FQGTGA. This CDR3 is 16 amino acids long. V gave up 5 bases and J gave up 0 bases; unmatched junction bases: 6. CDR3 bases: TGTGCCAGCAGCCCTAGCGGGACAACCAGCACAGATACGCAGTATTTT. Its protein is CASSPSGTTSTDTQYF. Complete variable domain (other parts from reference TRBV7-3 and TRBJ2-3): GAGVSQTPSNKVTEKGKYVELRCDPISGHTALYWYRQSLGQGPEFLIYFQGTGAADDSGLPNDRFFAVRPEGSVSTLKIQRTERGDSAVYLCASSPSGTTSTDTQYFGPGTRLTVL.

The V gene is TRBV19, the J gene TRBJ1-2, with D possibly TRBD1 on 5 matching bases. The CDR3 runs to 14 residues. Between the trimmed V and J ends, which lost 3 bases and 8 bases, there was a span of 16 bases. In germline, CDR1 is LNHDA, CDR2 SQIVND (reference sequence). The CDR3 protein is CASSIGPQGRGYTF. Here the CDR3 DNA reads TGTGCCAGTAGTATCGGCCCCCAGGGTCGAGGCTACACCTTC. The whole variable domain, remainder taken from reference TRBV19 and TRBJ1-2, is DGGITQSPKYLFRKEGQNVTLSCEQNLNHDAMYWYRQDPGQGLRLIYYSQIVNDFQKGDIAEGYSVSREKKESFPLTVTSAQKNPTAFYLCASSIGPQGRGYTFGSGTRLTVV.

Written as DNA, the CDR3 is TGTGCCAGCAGCTTAGGTTTGGGTAGCGGGGGAGTGAGCTCCTACGAGCAGTACTTC. This gives the protein CASSLGLGSGGVSSYEQYF. V and J are TRBV7-2 and TRBJ2-7; 9 bases line up with TRBD2. Germline CDR1 reads SGHTA; CDR2 reads FQGNSA. CDR3 length: 19 residues. Trimming at V came to 1 base and at J to 0 bases, leaving 13 bases not matched to a gene.

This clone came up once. The CDR3 region is CASSLGLAGVNKNIQYF. CDR3 nucleotides: TGTGCCAGCAGCTTGGGACTAGCGGGAGTTAATAAAAACATTCAGTACTTC. The chain has TRBV5-4 and TRBJ2-4; 12 bases agree with TRBD2. V lost 0 bases, J lost 4 bases, and 5 bases stayed unmatched. Germline CDR1 reads SGHNT; CDR2 reads YYREEE (reference sequence). This CDR3 is 17 amino acids long.

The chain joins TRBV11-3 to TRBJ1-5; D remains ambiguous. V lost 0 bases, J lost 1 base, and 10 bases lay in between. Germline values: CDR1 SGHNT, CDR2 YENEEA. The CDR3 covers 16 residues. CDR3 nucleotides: TGTGCCAGCAGCTTAGATCCTCGCAGAAGCAATCAGCCCCAGCATTTT. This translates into CASSLDPRRSNQPQHF.

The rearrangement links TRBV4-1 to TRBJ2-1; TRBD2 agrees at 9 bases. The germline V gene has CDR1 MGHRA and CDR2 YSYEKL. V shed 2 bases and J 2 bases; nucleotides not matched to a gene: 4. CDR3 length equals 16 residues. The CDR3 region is CASSQRLADTYNEQFF. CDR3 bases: TGCGCCAGCAGCCAACGACTAGCGGACACCTACAATGAGCAGTTCTTC.

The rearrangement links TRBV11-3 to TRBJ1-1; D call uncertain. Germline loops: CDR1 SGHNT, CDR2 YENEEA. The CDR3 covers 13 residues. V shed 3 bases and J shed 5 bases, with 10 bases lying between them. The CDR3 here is CASSFPGATEAFF. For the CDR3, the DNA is TGTGCCAGCAGCTTCCCAGGCGCGACTGAAGCTTTCTTT.

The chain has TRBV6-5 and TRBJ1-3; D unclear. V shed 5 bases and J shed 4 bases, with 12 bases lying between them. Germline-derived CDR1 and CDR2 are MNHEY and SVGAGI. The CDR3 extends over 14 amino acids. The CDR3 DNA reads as TGTGCCAGCAGTACTCAGGTGGCGGGAAACACCATATATTTT. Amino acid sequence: CASSTQVAGNTIYF.

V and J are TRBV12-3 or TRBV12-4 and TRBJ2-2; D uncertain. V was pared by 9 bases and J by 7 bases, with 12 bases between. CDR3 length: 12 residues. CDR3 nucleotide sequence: TGTGCCAGTAGCAATAGGAACGGGGAGCTGTTTTTT. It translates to CASSNRNGELFF.

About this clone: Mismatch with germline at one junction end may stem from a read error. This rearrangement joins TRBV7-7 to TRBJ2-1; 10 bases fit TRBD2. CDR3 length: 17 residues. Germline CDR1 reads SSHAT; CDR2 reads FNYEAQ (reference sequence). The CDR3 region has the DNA TGTGCTAGCAGCCTTAGAGGGTTGGGGACTAGCGACGATGAGCAGTTCTTC. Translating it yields CASSLRGLGTSDDEQFF.

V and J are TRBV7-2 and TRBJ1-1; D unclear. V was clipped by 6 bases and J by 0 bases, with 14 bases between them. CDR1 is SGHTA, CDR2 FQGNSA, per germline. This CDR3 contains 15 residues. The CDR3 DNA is TGTGCCAGCAGTTACCCTGGCCTCATGAACACTGAAGCTTTCTTT. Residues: CASSYPGLMNTEAFF.

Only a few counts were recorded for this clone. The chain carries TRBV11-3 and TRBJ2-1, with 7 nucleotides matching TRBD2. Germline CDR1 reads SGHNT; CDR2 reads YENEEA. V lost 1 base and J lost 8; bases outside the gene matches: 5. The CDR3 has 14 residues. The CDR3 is CASSLGGGSHEQFF. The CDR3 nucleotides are TGTGCCAGCAGCTTAGGGGGAGGGTCCCATGAGCAGTTCTTC.

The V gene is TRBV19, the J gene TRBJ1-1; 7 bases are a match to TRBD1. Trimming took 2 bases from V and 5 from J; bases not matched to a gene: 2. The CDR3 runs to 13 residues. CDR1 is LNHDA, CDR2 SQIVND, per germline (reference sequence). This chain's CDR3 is CASSISTGTEAFF. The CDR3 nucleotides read TGTGCCAGTAGTATATCGACAGGGACTGAAGCTTTCTTT.

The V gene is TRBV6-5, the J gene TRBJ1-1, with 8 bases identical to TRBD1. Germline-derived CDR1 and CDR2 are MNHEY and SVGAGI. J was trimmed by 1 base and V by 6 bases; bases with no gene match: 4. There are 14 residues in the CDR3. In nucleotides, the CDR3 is TGTGCCAGCAGCACGGACAGGGCGAACACTGAAGCTTTCTTT. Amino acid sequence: CASSTDRANTEAFF.

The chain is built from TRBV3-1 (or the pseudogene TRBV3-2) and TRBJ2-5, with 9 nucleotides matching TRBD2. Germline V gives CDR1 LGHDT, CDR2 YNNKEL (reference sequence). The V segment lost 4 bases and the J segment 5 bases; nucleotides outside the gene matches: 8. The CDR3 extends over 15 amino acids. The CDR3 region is CASSPLAGARETQYF. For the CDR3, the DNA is TGTGCCAGCAGCCCATTAGCGGGAGCCAGGGAGACCCAGTACTTC.

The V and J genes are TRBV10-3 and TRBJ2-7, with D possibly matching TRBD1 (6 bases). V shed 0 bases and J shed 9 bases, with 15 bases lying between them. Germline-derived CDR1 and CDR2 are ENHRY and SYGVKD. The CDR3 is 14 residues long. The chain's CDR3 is CAISESGQRSVQYF. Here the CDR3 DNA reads TGTGCCATCAGTGAGTCAGGACAGCGGTCCGTGCAGTACTTC.

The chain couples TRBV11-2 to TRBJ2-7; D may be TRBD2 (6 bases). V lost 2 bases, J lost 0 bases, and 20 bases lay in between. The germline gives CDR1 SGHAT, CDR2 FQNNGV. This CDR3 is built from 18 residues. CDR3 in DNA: TGTGCCAGCAGCTTACCGGCGGGCCTGGCGGGAACCTCCTACGAGCAGTACTTC. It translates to CASSLPAGLAGTSYEQYF.